This record concerns one T cell receptor beta chain sequence. This clonotype was picked up a small number of times. The antigen this receptor binds is unknown. No much larger clone is present one base from it, and per-base qualities are unavailable. The data derive from a study of blood T cells in healthy people across ages (dated by TCRdb to the mid-2010s). Turning to the overall study: In model experiments, roughly one uniquely barcoded TCR beta cDNA molecule per two T cells was captured by template switching. To avoid experimental bias, donors of different ages were spread randomly across the sequencing lanes. The study measured age-related changes in TCR beta repertoire diversity using deep sequencing normalized with unique cDNA molecular identifiers. The donors were divided into four age groups: young (average around 16 years), middle-aged (approximately 39), aged (under 70) and long-lived (around 87). Two additional independent replicas of 1 million unique cDNA reads from the same blood draw were analyzed for two donors (one aged 18 to 29 and one aged 80 or older).

Results the study describes overall, beyond this receptor: Since profiling was done on bulk unsorted PBMCs, naive and antigen-experienced compartments could not be conclusively compared. The CMV infection status of donors was not known, potentially confounding age-related changes in expanded clonotypes. Estimates of total diversity based on one million sequenced T cells were considered lower bounds and underestimates. Compared with the aged group, more naive CD4+ T cells, fewer expanded clones and increased TCR diversity were shown by the long-lived group, suggesting age selection. Observed TCR beta diversity per million T cells fell roughly linearly with age, and a significant reduction was already apparent by age roughly 41. Observed TCR beta diversity correlated strongly with the percentage of naive T cells measured by flow cytometry.

Systemically healthy Caucasian individuals from Russia, 39 in total and aged about 6 to 95 years, were included as donors. Ten milliliters of peripheral blood were drawn from each donor into EDTA-treated Vacutainer tubes. Ficoll-Paque density-gradient centrifugation was used to isolate PBMCs, with at least 6.5 million obtained per sample. Total RNA, at least 5 micrograms per sample, was extracted from PBMCs with Trizol reagent. The percentages of naive CD45RAhigh/CD27high T cells were determined by flow cytometry on a PBMC aliquot from every donor. Library generation was performed with 5' RACE. The sequencing machine was an Illumina HiSeq 2500. A second PCR of roughly 6 to 11 cycles was run with a J-beta primer mix and a sample-barcoded 5' primer. A template-switch 5' adaptor carrying 12 random nucleotides introduced a unique molecular identifier onto each TCR beta cDNA molecule. At least 2.5 million CDR3-containing paired-end reads were obtained from each sample. The Mint cDNA synthesis kit, primed by a TRBC-specific oligonucleotide, was used to synthesize first-strand cDNA from all RNA. Following uracil-DNA glycosylase treatment, a first 18-cycle PCR with universal primers M1SS and BC2_uni_R was performed on all cDNA. Per the original workflow: For normalization, 1 million high-quality reads, each with a distinct molecular identifier, were randomly selected from each sample. Reads sharing molecular identifiers were discarded rather than binned into consensus sequences. MiTCR, with a Q25 quality threshold and the strictest error-elimination algorithm, was used for CDR3 identification, clonotype clustering and error correction. Lower-bound total TCR beta diversity was estimated with a nonparametric unseen species model using Euler transformation. TCRdb reran the public reads through fastp at Q25 and MiXCR, keeping productive beta chains. Every CDR3 protein is listed once, alongside the most common genes and DNA of its rows. The authors' filters were not applied to this entry. The sample table records 550,000 to 800,000 distinct CDR3 sequences; around 21% of these occur just once. The top ten constitute roughly 3.6% of the sample.

The source is a man aged 65 to 85 in good health. Specimen: blood.

The DNA sequence is TGTGCCAGTGTGGGAGGAAACACCATATATTTT. Protein translation: CASVGGNTIYF. The receptor chain draws on TRBV6-6 and TRBJ1-3; the D gene identity is not certain. The CDR3, cysteine through phenylalanine, is 11 amino acids long. The retained sequence is limited to the CDR3, 33 bases, with the frame set at the first base. Trimming takes 9 bases from V and 4 bases from J, and the germline ends sit 7 bases apart. The germline V gene (reference sequence) supplies CDR1 MNHNY and CDR2 SVGAGI.